Sequencing of this TCR beta chain was carried out in a study of T cell responses to AZD1222 COVID-19 vaccine. General study findings and limits: The sample set comprised mostly white British donors with more females, and clonal diversity was possibly underestimated. Within unmutated variant regions lay the reported targets of nearly half of spike-specific TCRs.

Per the germline V gene, CDR1 is SNHLY and CDR2 is FYNNEI. The CDR3 spans 13 residues. J was trimmed by 15 bases and V by 8 bases; bases with no gene match: 16. With respect to this clone: As yet, its antigen is unknown.

Profiling relied on immunoSEQ multiplex PCR, and the TCRdb table lists in-frame clones only, not all of them. Seen here are over 120,000 clones, approximately 93% observed once, and the top ten hold approximately 12%. The sample in question was peripheral blood, obtained after recovery from COVID-19. This sequence joins TRBV2 and TRBJ2-1; 7 bases align to TRBD2. The sequence derives from an adult who had recovered from COVID-19. The CDR3 DNA is TGTGCCAGCCTCGGAACTACTAGCGCCATCCCGTTCTTC. It translates to CASLGTTSAIPFF.